This TCR beta chain was documented in a study of tumor and adjacent non-tumor tissue in lung cancer. Only a few counts were recorded for this clonotype. Given a much more abundant clone one base away, this may be a read error. No cell sorting was done before RNA was extracted from the tissue. Three rounds of nested PCR, following a modified ARM-PCR protocol, produced the TCRbeta library. TCRdb redid the calling of the multiplex PCR reads with MiXCR, one entry per CDR3 protein. The sample shows approximately 90,000 distinct CDR3 sequences, approximately 65% of them seen only once. CDR1 is MDHEN, CDR2 SYDVKM, per germline. There are 15 residues in the CDR3.

The receptor comes from a man in his 60s with non-small cell lung cancer. Sequenced material: lung tumor tissue. V gene TRBV28 combines with J gene TRBJ2-1; 11 nucleotides agree with TRBD2. In DNA, the CDR3 is TGTGTCAGCACCCCAACTAGCGGGGGTTACAATGAGCAGTTCTTC. Protein product: CVSTPTSGGYNEQFF.